This TCR beta chain was recovered during a study of blood T cell repertoires in COVID-19. This clone was picked up one time. As handled by the study authors: Amplifying reference gene primers gave estimates of nucleated cell counts. The repertoire was sequenced with immunoSEQ multiplex PCR; TCRdb's copy has only in-frame clones and lacks some. V, J and clone size are those of that table, while D and trimming were read from the DNA. The profile covers almost 500,000 clones, with approximately 91% appearing a single time and under 9.5% taken by the ten largest. The TCR was taken from a woman aged 60-75 years who had recovered from COVID-19. The sample comprised PBMCs or T cells enriched from blood (not recorded which).

CDR3 in amino acids: CASSSPRQGANYGYTF. CDR3 DNA: TGTGCCAGCAGTTCCCCCCGACAGGGGGCGAACTATGGCTACACCTTC. The rearrangement uses TRBV28 and TRBJ1-2, with 10 nucleotides matching TRBD1. The CDR3 totals 16 residues. Germline lookup yields CDR1 MDHEN and CDR2 SYDVKM. V dropped 4 bases and J dropped 2; count of bases not matched to a gene: 7.